The clone carrying this T cell receptor (beta chain) was observed a single time. The record originates from a study of blood T cell repertoires in COVID-19. Study at large: Spain, Italy and the United States supplied samples that represented acute and convalescent COVID-19. T cells, B-cell-depleted T cells, or PBMCs supplied cDNA or gDNA.

Trimming shortened V by 4 bases and J by 6 bases, and 21 bases separated the two germline ends. CDR1 and CDR2 from the germline V gene are LGHDT and YNNKEL (reference sequence). This CDR3 spans 17 amino acids. Per the original methods: Reference gene primer amplification yielded estimated nucleated cell counts. Profiled with immunoSEQ multiplex PCR; TCRdb holds only in-frame clones, not every one. Clonal size and the V and J genes are those of that table, whereas D and trimming came from the DNA. This sample carries a few hundred thousand clones, around 87% of them seen once, and the ten largest clones take less than 3.5%.

This chain joins TRBV3-1 (or the pseudogene TRBV3-2) and TRBJ2-2, with D perhaps TRBD2 (5 bases). The sequenced sample was peripheral blood. This receptor was taken from a human donor in a cohort sampled during active COVID-19. CDR3 sequence (DNA): TGTGCCAGCAGCCCGTCAACAGTCAACTTCGGGGCCGGGGAGCTGTTTTTT. It yields the protein CASSPSTVNFGAGELFF.